The 23 T cell receptor beta chains below come from one sample, sequenced in a study of cytomegalovirus exposure and HLA in healthy donors. Assay used: immunoSEQ multiplex PCR; TCRdb lists only in-frame clones, some missing. The data show some 140,000 clones, 90% seen once. The sequenced material came from PBMCs. The receptors here all came from a woman in her 30s in good health and CMV-seropositive.

In this sample, this clone turned up once. V and J are TRBV5-1 and TRBJ2-3; D perhaps matches TRBD1 (6 bases). This CDR3 is built from 14 residues. V gave up 0 bases and J gave up 1 base, with 6 bases separating them. CDR1 is SGHRS, CDR2 YFSETQ, per germline. The CDR3 region is CASSLEGGTDTQYF. The CDR3 coding sequence is TGCGCCAGCAGCTTGGAGGGGGGCACAGATACGCAGTATTTT.

This chain joins TRBV28 and TRBJ2-7; 12 bases are shared with TRBD2. The CDR3 spans 15 residues. Germline CDR1 reads MDHEN; CDR2 reads SYDVKM. After removal of 6 bases from V and 7 bases from J, the junction contained 10 bases not matched to a gene. The CDR3 here is CASRRLAGDPGEQYF. The CDR3 nucleotides read TGTGCCAGCAGGAGACTAGCGGGAGACCCGGGGGAGCAGTACTTC. The full variable domain, with the rest looked up from reference TRBV28 and TRBJ2-7, is DVKVTQSSRYLVKRTGEKVFLECVQDMDHENMFWYRQDPGLGLRLIYFSYDVKMKEKGDIPEGYSVSREKKERFSLILESASTNQTSMYLCASRRLAGDPGEQYFGPGTRLTVT.

The chain uses TRBV5-4 and TRBJ2-1; TRBD2 might be the D (5 bases). CDR1 and CDR2 (germline): SGHNT, YYREEE (reference sequence). V lost 4 bases and J 10 bases, leaving 12 bases between the germline ends. CDR3 length: 12 amino acids. In DNA, the CDR3 is TGTGCCAGCAGCCTTGACTACTTGGAGCAGTTCTTC. It codes for CASSLDYLEQFF.

The chain combines TRBV14 with TRBJ2-5; D ambiguous. Trimming removed 2 bases from V and 5 bases from J, with 9 bases in between. This CDR3 has 13 amino acids. Germline-derived CDR1 and CDR2 are SGHDN and FVKESK. CDR3 loop: CASSQWSRETQYF. Written as DNA, the CDR3 is TGTGCCAGCAGCCAATGGTCACGGGAGACCCAGTACTTC.

The chain couples TRBV27 to TRBJ1-5, with 9 nucleotides matching TRBD1. Germline V CDR1 and CDR2: MNHEY, SMNVEV (reference sequence). V lost 8 bases and J lost 5; bases outside the gene matches: 4. CDR3 length: 13 residues. For the CDR3, the DNA is TGTGCCAGCGGACGGACAGGGGATCAGCCCCAGCATTTT. This sequence encodes CASGRTGDQPQHF.

The chain's CDR3 is CASSLSARGWTEAFF. DNA for the CDR3: TGTGCCAGCAGTTTATCGGCCAGGGGGTGGACTGAAGCTTTCTTT. The V call is TRBV27, the J call TRBJ1-1; the match to TRBD1 covers 7 bases. The germline CDR1 and CDR2 sequences are MNHEY and SMNVEV (reference sequence). The CDR3 loop spans 15 amino acids. The V gene end was trimmed by 0 bases and the J gene end by 5 bases; junction bases not matched to a gene: 6.

The chain employs TRBV5-1 and TRBJ1-1, with D hard to call. This CDR3 has 13 residues. Germline V gene lookup returns CDR1 SGHRS and CDR2 YFSETQ. V was shortened by 4 bases and J by 1 base, with 8 bases between the two germline ends. The CDR3 reads CASSERQNTEAFF. The CDR3 DNA sequence: TGCGCCAGCAGCGAGAGGCAGAACACTGAAGCTTTCTTT.

The gene calls are TRBV5-1 and TRBJ1-5, with TRBD1 identical over 8 bases. Germline CDR1 and CDR2: SGHRS and YFSETQ. Trimming cost V 3 bases and J 5 bases; bases outside gene matches: 4. The CDR3 contains 14 residues. CDR3 coding DNA: TGCGCCAGCAGCTCAGGACAGGGCGATCAGCCCCAGCATTTT. It translates to CASSSGQGDQPQHF. The variable domain in full, completed from reference TRBV5-1 and TRBJ1-5, reads KAGVTQTPRYLIKTRGQQVTLSCSPISGHRSVSWYQQTPGQGLQFLFEYFSETQRNKGNFPGRFSGRQFSNSRSEMNVSTLELGDSALYLCASSSGQGDQPQHFGDGTRLSIL.

V gene TRBV15 combines with J gene TRBJ2-1; 7 bases line up with TRBD2. CDR3 length equals 14 residues. Germline CDR1 LNHNV, CDR2 YYDKDF (reference sequence). The ends lost 1 base at V and 10 bases at J; junction bases unmatched: 7. The CDR3 DNA is TGTGCCACCAGCAGAGTCAGCGGGATCAGGGAGCAGTTCTTC. Protein product: CATSRVSGIREQFF.

The genes are TRBV19 and TRBJ1-2; 8 bases line up with TRBD1. The CDR3 covers 14 residues. Trimming removed 3 bases from V and 3 bases from J; junction bases left unmatched: 3. In germline, CDR1 is LNHDA, CDR2 SQIVND (reference sequence). CDR3 nucleotides: TGTGCCAGTAGTATTAGGACAGGGCACTATGGCTACACCTTC. Residues: CASSIRTGHYGYTF.

The V call is TRBV19, the J call TRBJ2-2; TRBD2 matches 9 bases. The CDR3 consists of 15 residues. The V gene's germline CDR1 is LNHDA and CDR2 SQIVND (reference sequence). Trimming removed 4 bases from V and 5 bases from J; junction bases left unmatched: 5. The CDR3: CASSNSGGWTGELFF. CDR3 DNA sequence: TGTGCCAGTAGTAATAGCGGGGGCTGGACCGGGGAGCTGTTTTTT.

The genes are TRBV2 and TRBJ1-4; TRBD1 aligns across 8 bases. Germline CDR1 and CDR2: SNHLY and FYNNEI. The CDR3 runs 15 residues. V shed 6 bases, J shed 5 bases, and the junction held 8 bases outside the gene matches. The CDR3 loop reads CASRLTGQENEKLFF. The CDR3 DNA follows: TGTGCCAGCAGACTTACGGGACAGGAGAATGAAAAACTGTTTTTT.

This chain links TRBV19 with TRBJ2-2; 7 bases map to TRBD2. V lost 5 bases to trimming and J lost 6 bases; unmatched junction nucleotides: 6. The germline V gene encodes CDR1 LNHDA and CDR2 SQIVND (reference sequence). The CDR3 sequence is 14 residues long. This chain's CDR3 is CASSPGLGAGELFF. The CDR3 nucleotides are TGTGCCAGTAGTCCCGGACTAGGCGCCGGGGAGCTGTTTTTT.

The chain is built from TRBV11-2 and TRBJ1-1; TRBD1 is a possible D gene (5 bases). Trimming shortened V by 2 bases and J by 4 bases, and 8 bases separated the two germline ends. In germline, CDR1 is SGHAT, CDR2 FQNNGV. The CDR3 has 13 amino acids. The CDR3 DNA sequence: TGTGCCAGCAGCTTAACTACAGGCACTGAAGCTTTCTTT. Protein product: CASSLTTGTEAFF.

The chain carries TRBV18 and TRBJ2-7; 8 positions agree with TRBD1. V lost 6 bases and J lost 2; bases outside the gene matches: 9. Germline-derived CDR1 and CDR2 are KGHSH and LQKENI. The CDR3 extends over 15 amino acids. CDR3 sequence reads: CASSHGRTGTYEQYF. DNA of the CDR3: TGTGCCAGCTCCCACGGTAGGACAGGGACCTACGAGCAGTACTTC.

This clone occurred a few times. This chain joins TRBV25-1 and TRBJ1-4, with D perhaps TRBD1 (5 bases). V was pared by 2 bases and J by 8 bases, with 12 bases between. Germline V CDR1 and CDR2: MGHDK, SYGVNS. There are 14 residues in the CDR3. CDR3 amino acids: CASSEAGPSEKLFF. The CDR3 DNA reads TGTGCCAGCAGTGAAGCAGGGCCGAGCGAAAAACTGTTTTTT.

The rearrangement links TRBV2 to TRBJ2-7; no clear D. V lost 5 bases to trimming and J lost 5 bases, with 16 bases between them. Germline CDR1 reads SNHLY; CDR2 reads FYNNEI. This CDR3 is 14 amino acids long. The DNA for the CDR3 is TGTGCCAGCAGTTACACGGGTAGGCGTAACGAGCAGTACTTC. Amino acid sequence: CASSYTGRRNEQYF.

The chain couples TRBV18 to TRBJ1-1, with D unresolved. V dropped 4 bases and J dropped 3 bases, with 9 bases sitting between them. CDR1 and CDR2 (germline): KGHSH, LQKENI. CDR3 length equals 13 residues. The chain's CDR3 is CASSRGVHTEAFF. The CDR3, as DNA: TGTGCCAGCTCACGAGGAGTCCACACTGAAGCTTTCTTT.

CDR3 nucleotides: TGTGCCAGCAGCTTAGGGACTAGCTTTGCGGAGACCCAGTACTTC. This codes for CASSLGTSFAETQYF. The genes are TRBV7-6 and TRBJ2-5; TRBD2 aligns across 8 bases. The CDR3 extends over 15 amino acids. The J segment lost 5 bases and the V segment lost 1 base, leaving 6 bases of the junction unmatched. CDR1 and CDR2 (germline): SGHVS, FNYEAQ.

This rearrangement joins TRBV5-5 to TRBJ1-2; no clear D. CDR1 SGHKS and CDR2 YYEKEE come from the germline V gene (reference sequence). This CDR3 region has 14 residues. Trimming stripped 0 bases from V and 4 bases from J, with 10 bases between. DNA for the CDR3: TGTGCCAGCAGCTTGGTTGGGGAGCGCTATGGCTACACCTTC. This encodes CASSLVGERYGYTF.

This clone was found once. The V gene is TRBV6-4, the J gene TRBJ2-3, with 9 bases matching TRBD2. CDR1 MRHNA and CDR2 SNTAGT come from the germline V gene. The CDR3 contains 15 residues. Losses at the gene ends were 5 bases for V and 6 bases for J; bases not matched to a gene: 9. The CDR3 sequence: CASSRSSGEFDTQYF. The CDR3 DNA reads TGTGCCAGCAGTAGGTCTAGCGGGGAGTTCGATACGCAGTATTTT.

The rearrangement links TRBV12-5 to TRBJ1-1; 7 bases are shared with TRBD1. CDR3 length: 12 amino acids. Trimming cost V 5 bases and J 11 bases; bases outside gene matches: 8. The V gene's germline CDR1 is LGHNT and CDR2 FRNRAP. The CDR3 DNA sequence: TGTGCTAGTGGTCAGGGGGGCGATGCGGCTTTCTTT. Translated: CASGQGGDAAFF.

The rearrangement uses TRBV7-2 and TRBJ2-5, with 10 bases identical to TRBD1. The CDR3 extends over 16 amino acids. Germline V CDR1 and CDR2: SGHTA, FQGNSA. Trimming at V came to 3 bases and at J to 2 bases, leaving 6 bases not matched to a gene. CDR3 in amino acids: CASSLYRDRGQETQYF. The CDR3 DNA is TGTGCCAGCAGCTTGTACCGGGACAGGGGTCAAGAGACCCAGTACTTC.